This TCR beta chain is from a study of long-term antiretroviral therapy in people with HIV. Study at large: Specimens dating back about a decade before the 2015 immediate-ART recommendation are the oldest included. Study results and caveats: The study found narrower CDR3 length ranges in HIV repertoires than in controls. Blood, drawn from the mid-2000s to the late 2010s, may reflect older ART regimens. Diversity rose after ART but stayed below transplant donor controls.

Assay version v3.0 of immunoSEQ was used, and it was run at survey level. TCRdb's copy holds only in-frame clones and misses some; the assay was immunoSEQ multiplex PCR. The sample records roughly 29,000 clones, roughly 95% being singletons. This CDR3 is built from 13 residues. V was shortened by 1 base and J by 6 bases, with 10 bases between the two germline ends. CDR1 is GTSNPN and CDR2 is SVGIG in the germline V gene (reference sequence). Remarks on this clone: The antigen is not known.

The material sequenced was unsorted PBMCs, taken approximately 6.1 years after starting antiretroviral therapy. The chain carries TRBV30 and TRBJ1-5; the D gene is possibly TRBD1 (5 bases). The sequence came from a man aged 30-40 years with HIV. This CDR3 is CAWSGGGSQPQHF. In nucleotides, the CDR3 is TGTGCCTGGAGTGGGGGGGGTAGTCAGCCCCAGCATTTT.